This T cell receptor beta chain came from a study of blood T cell repertoires in COVID-19. Across the study: There were acute and convalescent COVID-19 samples, and they came from the United States, Italy and Spain. From T cells, B-cell-depleted T cells, or PBMCs came the material, which was cDNA or gDNA.

V was clipped by 1 base and J by 4 bases, with 9 bases between them. Germline V gives CDR1 SGHNT, CDR2 YENEEA. The CDR3 is 14 residues long. Authors' data handling: Estimated nucleated cell counts came from reference gene primer amplification. Assay used: immunoSEQ multiplex PCR; TCRdb lists only in-frame clones, some missing. That table furnishes V, J and clone size, whereas the DNA furnished D and trimming. The top ten clones hold under 10% of a sample with 150,000 to 200,000 clones, over 80% of them seen once. V and J are TRBV11-3 and TRBJ2-3; D is ambiguous. Material: peripheral blood. This TCR derives from an older woman with COVID-19, enrolled during active disease. CDR3 in DNA: TGTGCCAGCAGCTTAGCTCCACGAGCAGATACGCAGTATTTT. Protein: CASSLAPRADTQYF.